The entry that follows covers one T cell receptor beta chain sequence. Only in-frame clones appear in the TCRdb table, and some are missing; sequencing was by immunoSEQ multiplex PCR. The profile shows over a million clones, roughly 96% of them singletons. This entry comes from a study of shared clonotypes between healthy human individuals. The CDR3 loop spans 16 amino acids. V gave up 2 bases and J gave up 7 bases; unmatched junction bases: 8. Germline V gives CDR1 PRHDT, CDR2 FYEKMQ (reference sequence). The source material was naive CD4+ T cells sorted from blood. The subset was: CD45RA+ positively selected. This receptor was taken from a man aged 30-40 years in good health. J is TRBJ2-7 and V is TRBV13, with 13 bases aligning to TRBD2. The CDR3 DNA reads TGTGCCAGCAGCTTACTGACTAGCGGGAGGCTAGGGGAGCAGTACTTC. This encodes CASSLLTSGRLGEQYF.